This T cell receptor beta chain was retrieved from a study of blood T cell repertoires in COVID-19. Study as a whole: Symptom resolution, clearance, or two negative PCRs marked the recovered donors of Cohort 3.

In the source study's methods: Reference gene primer amplification gave estimated nucleated cell counts. Sequencing used immunoSEQ multiplex PCR; TCRdb keeps in-frame clones, though not all of them. From that table come the V and J calls and clone size; the DNA was used to work out D and trimming. Among over 130,000 clones listed, 84% were seen once. The CDR3 has 15 residues. Germline CDR1 and CDR2: SGHAT and FQNNGV. Trimming took 5 bases from V and 8 from J, leaving 19 bases between them. This chain uses TRBV11-2 with TRBJ2-1; D is undetermined. The specimen was PBMCs or T cells enriched from blood (not recorded which). The TCR was taken from a man between 45 and 60 years old in a cohort exposed to, infected with or recovered from COVID-19 (not recorded which). CDR3 coding DNA: TGTGCCAGCAGCCCCCAAAGGTCGGGTATGGATGAGCAGTTCTTC. This gives the protein CASSPQRSGMDEQFF.